These T cell receptor beta chains were read from a single sample in a study of T cell responses to AZD1222 COVID-19 vaccine. Sequencing was performed with immunoSEQ multiplex PCR; in TCRdb, only in-frame clones are kept and a portion is missing. The sample contains roughly 120,000 clones, just under 95% of which appear only once. This specimen consisted of peripheral blood, obtained on day 0 of AZD1222 vaccination. The receptor source for this set is an adult in good health. Both conserved end residues are part of each CDR3. The D gene is left open where the match is weak. Clone size is stated in some rows and not others, as once, few, many or a class when expanded.

size | D | J | V | DNA | CDR3
NA | NA | TRBJ2-5 | TRBV7-9 | TGTGCCAGCAGACAAACCACGGAGGAGACCCAGTACTTC | CASRQTTEETQYF
NA | TRBD1 | TRBJ1-6 | TRBV5-1 | TGCGCCAGCAGCTCACAGGGGTATAATTCACCCCTCCACTTT | CASSSQGYNSPLHF
NA | TRBD1 | TRBJ2-3 | TRBV7-9 | TGTGCCAGCAGCTCCCCAACAGGGGTGACAGATACGCAGTATTTT | CASSSPTGVTDTQYF
NA | NA | TRBJ2-1 | TRBV10-1 | TGCGCCAGCAGTGAGTCCGGACGGCGGAATGAGCAGTTCTTC | CASSESGRRNEQFF
NA | NA | TRBJ2-5 | TRBV5-1 | TGCGCCAGCAGCTTGGTGCCAGGGCGGCAAGAGACCCAGTACTTC | CASSLVPGRQETQYF
NA | NA | TRBJ2-2 | TRBV7-8 | TGTGCCAGCAGCCAGACTGTGAACACCGGGGAGCTGTTTTTT | CASSQTVNTGELFF
once | NA | TRBJ2-1 | TRBV28 | TGTGCCAGCAGCCGGACCCCCCCATACAATGAGCAGTTCTTC | CASSRTPPYNEQFF
few | TRBD2 | TRBJ2-7 | TRBV5-1 | TGCGCCAGCAGCTTGAATTTCGGGACTAGCGGGACCTACGAGCAGTACTTC | CASSLNFGTSGTYEQYF
NA | NA | TRBJ2-7 | TRBV27 | TGTGCCAGCTTCGCGAGCTCCTACGAGCAGTACTTC | CASFASSYEQYF
NA | TRBD2 | TRBJ2-1 | TRBV28 | TGTGCCAGCCAGACTAGCGGGAATGAGCAGTTCTTC | CASQTSGNEQFF
NA | TRBD2 | TRBJ2-2 | TRBV9 | TGTGCCAGCAGCGTAGGACTAGCGGGGATGCCCGGGGAGCTGTTTTTT | CASSVGLAGMPGELFF
NA | TRBD1 | TRBJ1-2 | TRBV6-1 | TGTGCCAGCAGTGAAGTGGACAGGGCGGCTGGCTACACCTTC | CASSEVDRAAGYTF
NA | TRBD2 | TRBJ2-7 | TRBV11-3 | TGTGCCAGCAGCTCAGGCGGGAGGAACGAGCAGTACTTC | CASSSGGRNEQYF
NA | NA | TRBJ1-1 | TRBV12-3/TRBV12-4 | TGTGCCATCTCCCCGGAGAACACTGAAGCTTTCTTT | CAISPENTEAFF
NA | NA | TRBJ2-7 | TRBV6-1 | TGTGCCAGCAGTGAATGGGACACAAACGGGCAGTACTTC | CASSEWDTNGQYF
NA | NA | TRBJ1-5 | TRBV2 | TGTGCCATAAGGAAAGATAGCAATCAGCCCCAGCATTTT | CAIRKDSNQPQHF
NA | TRBD1 | TRBJ1-2 | TRBV19 | TGTGCCAGTAGCACCCAGACAGGGTTCGAGTACACCTTC | CASSTQTGFEYTF
once | NA | TRBJ1-5 | TRBV6-1 | TGTGCCAGCAGTGAAGCGCTTGGAAATAGCAATCAGCCCCAGCATTTT | CASSEALGNSNQPQHF
NA | NA | TRBJ2-1 | TRBV6-6 | TGTGCCAGCAGTTACTCGAGAATACATGAGCAGTTCTTC | CASSYSRIHEQFF
NA | TRBD1 | TRBJ1-1 | TRBV10-3 | TGTGCCATCAGTGAGCCGGGACAGGGGGTAAGCGCTGAAGCTTTCTTT | CAISEPGQGVSAEAFF
NA | NA | TRBJ1-1 | TRBV27 | TGTGCCAGCAGCCCATTCGGGGGGACGGCTTGGGCTGAAGCTTTCTTT | CASSPFGGTAWAEAFF
few | NA | TRBJ2-7 | TRBV21-1 | TGTGCCAGCAGCAAAGGGAAAGGGAGTGGGGAGCAGTACTTC | CASSKGKGSGEQYF
NA | NA | TRBJ1-3 | TRBV28 | TGTGCCAGTACAACCCCGAGGGTCTCACCTAGAGTCTCTGGAAACACCATATATTTT | CASTTPRVSPRVSGNTIYF
NA | TRBD2 | TRBJ2-5 | TRBV4-2 | TGTGCCAGCAGCCAAGCTAGCGGAGACATTCAAGAGACCCAGTACTTC | CASSQASGDIQETQYF
NA | NA | TRBJ1-5 | TRBV11-2 | TGTGCCAGCAGCTCAGTGGACAGCTCGCCCCAGCATTTT | CASSSVDSSPQHF
NA | NA | TRBJ2-5 | TRBV11-2 | TGTGCCAGCAGCTTAGATACCCCTCAGGGGACCCAGTACTTC | CASSLDTPQGTQYF
NA | NA | TRBJ1-2 | TRBV5-1 | TGCGCCAGCAGCCCGATGGACATTGGCTATGGCTACACCTTC | CASSPMDIGYGYTF
NA | NA | TRBJ1-1 | TRBV19 | TGTGCCAGTAGTATAGTCGGCTATGATGCTTTCTTT | CASSIVGYDAFF
NA | NA | TRBJ2-6 | TRBV7-8 | TGTGCCAGCAGCTGGAGGGCCAACGTCCTGACTTTC | CASSWRANVLTF
NA | NA | TRBJ2-3 | TRBV29-1 | TGCAGCGTTGATCGGGGACCAGGTCAAGGCACAGATACGCAGTATTTT | CSVDRGPGQGTDTQYF
once | NA | TRBJ2-1 | TRBV18 | TGTGCCAGCTCGCGAGGGGCTGGGTCCTACAATGAGCAGTTCTTC | CASSRGAGSYNEQFF
NA | TRBD1 | TRBJ2-5 | TRBV30 | TGTGCCTGGACCCCGACAGGGAACAGACAAGAGACCCAGTACTTC | CAWTPTGNRQETQYF
NA | TRBD2 | TRBJ2-2 | TRBV3-1/TRBV3-2 | TGTGCCAGCAGCCACACTGTAGCGGGGGTCCTGTCGAACACCGGGGAGCTGTTTTTT | CASSHTVAGVLSNTGELFF
NA | NA | TRBJ2-1 | TRBV20-1 | TGCAGCCCCGGGCCCGAGGCGTTCTTC | CSPGPEAFF
NA | NA | TRBJ2-2 | TRBV6-5 | TGTGCCAGCCGATCGCACGGTATGGGGGAGCTGTTTTTT | CASRSHGMGELFF
once | NA | TRBJ1-1 | TRBV27 | TGTGCCAGCAGTTTAGCCGGACGAGGGGCTACTGAAGCTTTCTTT | CASSLAGRGATEAFF
NA | NA | TRBJ2-3 | TRBV3-1/TRBV3-2 | TGTGCCAGCAGCAACGCGGGCCGGGAGCTCACAGATACGCAGTATTTT | CASSNAGRELTDTQYF
NA | NA | TRBJ1-2 | TRBV28 | TGTGCCAGCCATGGGGGCAGCCCCTTTGACTATGGCTACACCTTC | CASHGGSPFDYGYTF
once | NA | TRBJ2-2 | TRBV6-5 | TGTGCCAGCAGTTACACGGGAAGGCGGGAGCTGTTTTTT | CASSYTGRRELFF
NA | NA | TRBJ2-1 | TRBV7-8 | TGTGCCAGCAGCTTAGGGTCGACGGGTGGTGAGCAGTTCTTC | CASSLGSTGGEQFF
NA | NA | TRBJ1-1 | TRBV18 | TGTGCCAGCTCAACGACAGTTGTCTCGGCTGAAGCTTTCTTT | CASSTTVVSAEAFF
NA | TRBD1 | TRBJ1-2 | TRBV7-4 | TGTGCCAGCAGCTCCCAGGGGGGACAGGGGGCATATGGCTACACCTTC | CASSSQGGQGAYGYTF
few | NA | TRBJ1-2 | TRBV7-2 | TGTGCCAGCAGCTCTGACAGTTCTAACTATGGCTACACCTTC | CASSSDSSNYGYTF
NA | NA | TRBJ2-3 | TRBV9 | TGTGCCAGCAGCACCAGTAGAAGCACAGATACGCAGTATTTT | CASSTSRSTDTQYF
NA | NA | TRBJ1-2 | TRBV27 | TGTGCCAGCAGTTTTTCAGGCTATGGCTACACCTTC | CASSFSGYGYTF
NA | NA | TRBJ2-4 | TRBV14 | TGTGCCAGCAGCCAAGTTGGAGTAGCCAAAAACATTCAGTACTTC | CASSQVGVAKNIQYF
NA | NA | TRBJ1-5 | TRBV6-5 | TGTGCCAGCCGCCAACAGCCCTGGGGAAATCAGCCCCAGCATTTT | CASRQQPWGNQPQHF
NA | NA | TRBJ2-5 | TRBV6-5 | TGTGCCAGCACTCGACGGGGAGTGCAAGAGACCCAGTACTTC | CASTRRGVQETQYF